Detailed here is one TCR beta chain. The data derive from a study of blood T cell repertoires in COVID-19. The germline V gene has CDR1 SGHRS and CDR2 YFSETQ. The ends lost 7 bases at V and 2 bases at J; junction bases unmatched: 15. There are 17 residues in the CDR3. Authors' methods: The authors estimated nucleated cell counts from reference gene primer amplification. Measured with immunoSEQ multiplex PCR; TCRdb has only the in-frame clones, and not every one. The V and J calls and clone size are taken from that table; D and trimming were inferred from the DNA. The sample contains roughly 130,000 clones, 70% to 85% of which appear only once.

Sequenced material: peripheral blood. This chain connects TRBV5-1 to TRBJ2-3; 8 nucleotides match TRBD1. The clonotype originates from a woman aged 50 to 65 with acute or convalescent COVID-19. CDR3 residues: CASQTGATHPDTDTQYF. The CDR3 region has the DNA TGCGCCAGCCAGACAGGGGCAACCCATCCAGACACAGATACGCAGTATTTT.